The next 21 T cell receptor beta chains were all read from a single sample in a study of identical twins. Using its own MiXCR run on the 5' RACE reads, TCRdb lists one record per CDR3 protein. The data contain roughly 240,000 distinct CDR3 sequences, 6% to 8.5% of them singletons. This same sample was also part of a study on yellow fever vaccine responses in identical twins.

The sample consisted of CD8+ T cells sorted from blood. The receptors come from a young woman in good health.

Ten or more counts support this clonotype. This chain links TRBV7-9 with TRBJ2-3, with 7 bases identical to TRBD1. V shed 5 bases, J shed 2 bases, and the junction held 13 bases outside the gene matches. This CDR3 contains 17 residues. Germline V gene data show CDR1 as SEHNR and CDR2 as FQNEAQ (reference sequence). The CDR3 is CASSPLQGRKATDTQYF. CDR3 nucleotides: TGTGCCAGCAGCCCTTTACAGGGGCGAAAAGCCACAGATACGCAGTATTTT.

This clonotype was found a few times. This rearrangement joins TRBV6-5 to TRBJ2-7; 7 bases align to TRBD1. The junction had 4 bases not matched to a gene; V was cut back by 2 bases and J by 0 bases. This CDR3 is built from 15 residues. Per germline, CDR1 MNHEY and CDR2 SVGAGI. DNA of the CDR3: TGTGCCAGCAGTTACGGACAGGTATACTCCTACGAGCAGTACTTC. Translated: CASSYGQVYSYEQYF.

This clonotype was recorded a few times. The V and J genes are TRBV7-8 and TRBJ2-1, with D hard to call. The V gene lost 1 base and the J gene lost 4 bases, with 11 bases spanning the gap. This CDR3 has 15 amino acids. CDR1 and CDR2 (germline): SGHVS, FQNEAQ. In DNA, the CDR3 is TGTGCCAGCAGCTTAGAGCAGTCGCCTTACAATGAGCAGTTCTTC. The encoded protein is CASSLEQSPYNEQFF.

Only a few counts were recorded for this clonotype. This chain joins TRBV2 and TRBJ1-1, with TRBD1 matching 9 bases. This CDR3 spans 13 amino acids. The trim removed 7 bases at V and 4 bases at J, leaving 4 bases unmatched. Per germline, CDR1 SNHLY and CDR2 FYNNEI. The CDR3 here is CASTLGQGTEAFF. DNA of the CDR3: TGTGCCAGCACACTGGGACAGGGCACTGAAGCTTTCTTT.

This clonotype has at least ten counts. This chain links TRBV9 with TRBJ2-7, with a tentative D call TRBD2 (6 bases). Trimming left V 5 bases short and J 2 bases short, with 14 bases between. There are 14 residues in the CDR3. The V gene's germline CDR1 is SGDLS and CDR2 YYNGEE. The CDR3 sequence: CASSRGTDTYEQYF. CDR3 bases: TGTGCCAGCAGTCGCGGGACGGACACCTACGAGCAGTACTTC. The entire variable domain, with the rest obtained from reference TRBV9 and TRBJ2-7, is as follows: DSGVTQTPKHLITATGQRVTLRCSPRSGDLSVYWYQQSLDQGLQFLIQYYNGEERAKGNILERFSAQQFPDLHSELNLSSLELGDSALYFCASSRGTDTYEQYFGPGTRLTVT.

In its sample, this clonotype was seen a few times. The genes are TRBV4-1 and TRBJ2-7; the match to TRBD1 covers 7 bases. CDR1 is MGHRA, CDR2 YSYEKL, per germline. The V and J ends lost 3 bases and 2 bases, in that order; junction bases with no gene match: 7. The CDR3 spans 15 residues. Written as DNA, the CDR3 is TGCGCCAGCAGCCAGGGGACAGCTGGAACCTACGAGCAGTACGTC. Encoded protein: CASSQGTAGTYEQYV.

The chain joins TRBV6-5 to TRBJ2-5, with TRBD1 matching over 10 bases. In germline, CDR1 is MNHEY, CDR2 SVGAGI. V shed 4 bases and J 4 bases; nucleotides not matched to a gene: 9. The CDR3 loop spans 16 amino acids. In nucleotides, the CDR3 is TGTGCCAGCAGTTTCCTAGGGACAGGGGCTTTAGAGACCCAGTACTTC. Translating gives CASSFLGTGALETQYF.

This clonotype was counted ten times or more. The V call is TRBV25-1, the J call TRBJ1-1, with D unresolved. The CDR3 covers 14 residues. Germline V gene data show CDR1 as MGHDK and CDR2 as SYGVNS. The germline V and J ends were trimmed by 7 bases and 2 bases, with 14 bases remaining between them. This chain's CDR3 is CASTARLPNTEAFF. CDR3 in DNA: TGTGCCAGCACAGCAAGATTGCCAAACACTGAAGCTTTCTTT.

This clonotype was counted a few times. This chain joins TRBV3-1 and TRBJ2-7, with 8 bases aligning to TRBD1. The V and J ends lost 0 bases and 10 bases, in that order; junction bases with no gene match: 8. From germline, CDR1 is LGHDT and CDR2 YNNKEL (reference sequence). The CDR3 consists of 14 residues. For the CDR3, the DNA is TGTGCCAGCAGCCAAGATACCAGACAGGGGAACCAGTACGTC. Protein sequence: CASSQDTRQGNQYV.

The chain links TRBV20-1 to TRBJ1-2; D remains unclear. Germline V gene data show CDR1 as DFQATT and CDR2 as SNEGSKA (reference sequence). The length of the CDR3 is 8 residues. V was cut by 8 bases and J by 7 bases, with 5 bases left in between. CDR3 in amino acids: CSHGGYTF. The CDR3 bases are TGCAGTCACGGTGGCTACACCTTC.

This clonotype was counted ten times or more. J is TRBJ2-3 and V is TRBV20-1; TRBD2 matches at 7 bases. Unmatched junction bases numbered 2, after V lost 6 bases and J lost 2 bases. The V gene's germline CDR1 is DFQATT and CDR2 SNEGSKA (reference sequence). The CDR3 totals 12 residues. Written as DNA, the CDR3 is TGCAGTGCCGGGACTAACACAGATACGCAGTATTTT. Amino acid sequence: CSAGTNTDTQYF.

The chain combines TRBV6-2 or TRBV6-3 with TRBJ2-1; D gene uncertain. Germline loops: CDR1 MNHEY, CDR2 SVGEGT. V was shortened by 2 bases and J by 9 bases, with 5 bases between the two germline ends. The CDR3 is 11 residues long. The CDR3 reads CASSYSVEQFF. The CDR3 bases are TGTGCCAGCAGTTACAGCGTTGAGCAGTTCTTC.

This clonotype was counted ten times or more. This sequence joins TRBV7-9 and TRBJ1-1, with TRBD1 as a possible D gene (5 bases). V dropped 5 bases and J dropped 2 bases, with 12 bases sitting between them. Germline V lookup: CDR1 SEHNR, CDR2 FQNEAQ (reference sequence). The CDR3 consists of 14 residues. The CDR3 reads CASSIGRGNTEAFF. Here the CDR3 DNA reads TGTGCCAGCAGCATTGGTAGGGGCAACACTGAAGCTTTCTTT. Based on the CDR3 plus reference TRBV7-9 and TRBJ1-1, the full variable domain is DTGVSQNPRHKITKRGQNVTFRCDPISEHNRLYWYRQTLGQGPEFLTYFQNEAQLEKSRLLSDRFSAERPKGSFSTLEIQRTEQGDSAMYLCASSIGRGNTEAFFGQGTRLTVV.

There are a few counts of this clonotype. This chain joins TRBV9 and TRBJ2-1; weak D call: TRBD2 (6 bases). Germline CDR1 SGDLS, CDR2 YYNGEE. This CDR3 region has 15 residues. The V end lost 5 bases, the J end lost 3 bases, and 15 bases lay between the germline ends. The CDR3 DNA follows: TGTGCCAGCAGTGAAACCGGGACTGTCTACAATGAGCAGTTCTTC. Translating gives CASSETGTVYNEQFF.

The CDR3 is CASSHPLATASDEQFF. CDR3 coding DNA: TGTGCCAGCAGCCATCCCCTGGCGACCGCCTCGGATGAGCAGTTCTTC. The V call is TRBV7-2, the J call TRBJ2-1; no reliable D call. The CDR3 spans 16 residues. Germline CDR1 reads SGHTA; CDR2 reads FQGNSA. Trimming shortened V by 5 bases and J by 8 bases, and 22 bases separated the two germline ends.

This clonotype has a count of ten or more. The V gene is TRBV24-1, the J gene TRBJ1-4; D remains ambiguous. Per germline, CDR1 KGHDR and CDR2 SFDVKD. The germline V and J ends were trimmed by 10 bases and 4 bases, with 15 bases remaining between them. The length of the CDR3 is 14 residues. The CDR3 region is CATTSHQVNEKLFF. The CDR3 DNA sequence: TGTGCCACGACCTCCCATCAGGTTAATGAAAAACTGTTTTTT.

This clonotype was counted ten times or more. The chain employs TRBV6-1 and TRBJ1-4; no clear D. Germline V lookup: CDR1 MNHNS, CDR2 SASEGT. The CDR3 loop spans 15 amino acids. V dropped 8 bases and J dropped 0 bases, with 13 bases sitting between them. The CDR3 DNA reads as TGTGCCAGCCGGCCAGCGGATGCAACTAATGAAAAACTGTTTTTT. Protein product: CASRPADATNEKLFF.

This clonotype was counted between two and nine times. A read error may be the cause here, since a much bigger clone is one base away. V and J are TRBV9 and TRBJ1-1, with a tentative D call TRBD1 (5 bases). The CDR3 loop spans 12 amino acids. The V and J ends lost 6 bases and 1 base respectively, with 7 bases between them. Germline V gives CDR1 SGDLS, CDR2 YYNGEE. This CDR3 reads CASMRGNTEAFF. In nucleotides, the CDR3 is TGTGCCAGCATGAGGGGGAACACTGAAGCTTTCTTT.

V usage is TRBV6-5 and J usage is TRBJ2-1; 12 nucleotides line up with TRBD2. Trimming took 3 bases from V and 0 from J; bases not matched to a gene: 9. Germline V gene sequence: CDR1 MNHEY, CDR2 SVGAGI. CDR3 length: 19 residues. In DNA form, the CDR3 reads TGTGCCAGCAGTTATTTGAGACTAGCGGGGGAAGGCTCCTACAATGAGCAGTTCTTC. Translation gives CASSYLRLAGEGSYNEQFF.

The V and J genes are TRBV5-1 and TRBJ1-4; 9 bases are shared with TRBD1. This CDR3 is built from 15 residues. Germline V CDR1 and CDR2: SGHRS, YFSETQ. Trimming took 4 bases from V and 8 from J; bases not matched to a gene: 9. The CDR3 DNA sequence: TGCGCCAGCAGCGAGGAGGGACAGGGTGACGAAAAACTGTTTTTT. Encoded protein: CASSEEGQGDEKLFF. Full variable domain (remainder filled in from reference TRBV5-1 and TRBJ1-4): KAGVTQTPRYLIKTRGQQVTLSCSPISGHRSVSWYQQTPGQGLQFLFEYFSETQRNKGNFPGRFSGRQFSNSRSEMNVSTLELGDSALYLCASSEEGQGDEKLFFGSGTQLSVL.

This clonotype was seen repeatedly, ten times or more. This chain joins TRBV29-1 and TRBJ2-7; no definite D call. Looked up from germline, CDR1 is SQVTM and CDR2 is ANQGSEA. The CDR3 contains 12 residues. Trimming removed 4 bases at V and 0 bases at J, with 7 bases between. Written as DNA, the CDR3 is TGCAGCGTTGTGTCGGCCTCCTACGAGCAGTACTTC. Its protein product is CSVVSASYEQYF.